The 22 T cell receptor beta chains given below trace back to one sample, sequenced in a study of T cells after yellow fever vaccination. TCRdb re-called the 5' RACE reads through MiXCR, storing one row per CDR3 protein. The profile shows 160,000 or so distinct CDR3 sequences, 5.5% to 7.5% of them singletons. The material was CD4+ T cells sorted from PBMCs, obtained about 5 days after the first yellow fever vaccination. The receptors shown here come from a man younger than 35 who received the YFV17D yellow fever vaccine.

The chain recombines TRBV10-3 with TRBJ1-6; perhaps TRBD1 as D (6 bases). The V gene lost 10 bases and the J gene lost 7 bases, with 17 bases spanning the gap. Germline lookup yields CDR1 ENHRY and CDR2 SYGVKD. This CDR3 spans 14 amino acids. The CDR3 coding sequence is TGTGCCACGGGGGCAGGGGACCCAAATTCACCCCTCCACTTT. Protein product: CATGAGDPNSPLHF.

J is TRBJ1-3 and V is TRBV9; D is ambiguous. The CDR3 contains 14 residues. V lost 2 bases, J lost 0 bases, and 6 bases lay in between. Germline V gene data show CDR1 as SGDLS and CDR2 as YYNGEE. The CDR3 DNA reads as TGTGCCAGCAGCGTCAGAAGCTCTGGAAACACCATATATTTT. Translation: CASSVRSSGNTIYF.

This clonotype came up a few times. The chain carries TRBV4-2 and TRBJ2-1; D gene unclear. The CDR3 contains 15 residues. CDR1 and CDR2 from the germline V gene are LGHNA and YNFKEQ. Trimming left V 1 base short and J 4 bases short, with 11 bases between. This chain's CDR3 is CASSQAVGQYNEQFF. CDR3 in DNA: TGTGCCAGCAGCCAAGCCGTAGGGCAGTACAATGAGCAGTTCTTC.

This clonotype has a count of ten or more. The chain employs TRBV5-1 and TRBJ2-2, with D possibly being TRBD1 (6 bases). Germline V gene data show CDR1 as SGHRS and CDR2 as YFSETQ. V gave up 4 bases and J gave up 7 bases, with 17 bases separating them. The CDR3 is made up of 15 amino acids. The chain's CDR3 is CASSPWTEEVGELFF. DNA of the CDR3: TGCGCCAGCAGCCCTTGGACAGAAGAGGTCGGGGAGCTGTTTTTT.

The V call is TRBV5-4, the J call TRBJ1-2, with no clear D. There are 13 residues in the CDR3. Germline CDR1 is SGHNT and CDR2 is YYREEE (reference sequence). The V end was cut by 4 bases, the J end by 1 base, with 8 bases between. CDR3 DNA: TGTGCCAGCAGCGTACTTTATAACTATGGCTACACCTTC. This encodes CASSVLYNYGYTF.

In this sample, this clonotype turned up a few times. This chain connects TRBV5-6 to TRBJ2-3, with 12 bases fitting TRBD2. Germline V lookup: CDR1 SGHDT, CDR2 YYEEEE. Trimming removed 5 bases from V and 6 bases from J; junction bases left unmatched: 10. CDR3 length: 16 residues. CDR3 residues: CASSFVSSGGGDTQYF. CDR3 DNA sequence: TGTGCCAGCAGTTTTGTGTCTAGCGGGGGGGGTGATACGCAGTATTTT.

This clonotype turned up a few times. The V call is TRBV6-5, the J call TRBJ2-5; D not resolved. V lost 0 bases to trimming and J lost 4 bases, with 9 bases between them. CDR1 is MNHEY and CDR2 is SVGAGI in the germline V gene. This CDR3 is built from 14 residues. The CDR3 bases are TGTGCCAGCAGTTACTCGTTGGTTCGAGAGACCCAGTACTTC. This translates into CASSYSLVRETQYF.

This clonotype was seen many times. V usage is TRBV2 and J usage is TRBJ2-1; D may be TRBD2 (6 bases). V was cut by 6 bases and J by 5 bases, with 14 bases left in between. CDR3 length: 14 amino acids. Germline-derived CDR1 and CDR2 are SNHLY and FYNNEI. For the CDR3, the DNA is TGTGCCAGCAGGGCCCGCACTAGCAACAATGAGCAGTTCTTC. Amino acids: CASRARTSNNEQFF.

On this clonotype: Possible read error: a much larger clone is one base away. V is TRBV2 and J is TRBJ2-7; TRBD1 might be the D (5 bases). CDR3 length: 14 residues. The germline gives CDR1 SNHLY, CDR2 FYNNEI. Trimming shortened V by 0 bases and J by 3 bases, and 9 bases separated the two germline ends. The DNA for the CDR3 is TGTGCCAGCAGTGAAGCTGTCAGGGACTACGAGCAGTACGTC. Its protein product is CASSEAVRDYEQYV.

This clonotype turned up a few times. The J gene is TRBJ2-5, the V gene TRBV5-6; 7 bases map to TRBD1. V dropped 4 bases and J dropped 5; count of bases not matched to a gene: 11. CDR3 size: 15 residues. The germline V gene encodes CDR1 SGHDT and CDR2 YYEEEE. The CDR3 reads CASSIQGPGWETQYF. DNA of the CDR3: TGTGCCAGCAGCATACAGGGGCCGGGGTGGGAGACCCAGTACTTC.

V gene TRBV5-6 combines with J gene TRBJ2-7; 7 bases are a match to TRBD1. The CDR3 totals 16 residues. Germline V gene lookup returns CDR1 SGHDT and CDR2 YYEEEE. After removal of 2 bases from V and 7 bases from J, the junction contained 15 bases not matched to a gene. CDR3 DNA: TGTGCCAGCAGCTTCATAACCGGGACAGCTATCTTGGAGCAGTACGTC. Protein: CASSFITGTAILEQYV.

This sequence joins TRBV4-1 and TRBJ1-2, with D maybe TRBD1 (6 bases). Trimming took 1 base from V and 8 from J, leaving 11 bases between them. CDR1 and CDR2 (germline): MGHRA, YSYEKL. This CDR3 contains 13 residues. CDR3 sequence: CASSQGQVGGYTF. As DNA, the CDR3 is TGCGCCAGCAGCCAAGGACAGGTTGGGGGCTACACCTTC.

In regard to this clonotype: Being one base from a much bigger clone, this may be a read error. The chain couples TRBV2 to TRBJ2-7; 10 bases agree with TRBD1. The junction had 10 bases not matched to a gene; V was cut back by 5 bases and J by 3 bases. Germline CDR1 and CDR2: SNHLY and FYNNEI. There are 16 residues in the CDR3. The CDR3, as DNA: TGTGCCAGCAGTCCATCCCGGGACAGGGGCCTCTACGAGCAGTACTTC. Its translation: CASSPSRDRGLYEQYF.

The gene calls are TRBV20-1 and TRBJ2-4; 8 nucleotides agree with TRBD1. This CDR3 has 14 residues. Germline CDR1 and CDR2: DFQATT and SNEGSKA (reference sequence). The V segment lost 0 bases and the J segment 6 bases; nucleotides outside the gene matches: 4. The CDR3 DNA sequence: TGCAGTGCTAGAGATTATGGACAGGGAAACATTCAGTACTTC. Its protein product is CSARDYGQGNIQYF.

This clonotype was seen only a few times. This chain joins TRBV5-1 and TRBJ2-1; D perhaps matches TRBD2 (7 bases). The CDR3 totals 16 residues. The germline gives CDR1 SGHRS, CDR2 YFSETQ. With 1 base removed from V and 7 bases from J, the gap between germline ends came to 18 bases. The CDR3, as DNA: TGCGCCAGCAGCTTGTTTGGGGGGGCCCGTTGGAATGAGCAGTTCTTC. It is translated as CASSLFGGARWNEQFF.

This clonotype was recorded a few times. The V gene is TRBV18, the J gene TRBJ2-7; TRBD1 matches at 7 bases. Germline loops: CDR1 KGHSH, CDR2 LQKENI. V was clipped by 5 bases and J by 6 bases; unmatched bases: 16. CDR3 length: 16 amino acids. The CDR3 nucleotides read TGTGCCAGCTCAGCGGTAACCGGGACAGCCGTTTCCGAGCAGTACTTC. The encoded protein is CASSAVTGTAVSEQYF. The full variable domain, its missing parts supplied by reference TRBV18 and TRBJ2-7, is NAGVMQNPRHLVRRRGQEARLRCSPMKGHSHVYWYRQLPEEGLKFMVYLQKENIIDESGMPKERFSAEFPKEGPSILRIQQVVRGDSAAYFCASSAVTGTAVSEQYFGPGTRLTVT.

This clonotype came up a few times. The V and J genes are TRBV11-2 and TRBJ2-1; 11 bases map to TRBD2. In germline, CDR1 is SGHAT, CDR2 FQNNGV. This CDR3 contains 17 residues. The V segment lost 1 base and the J segment 7 bases; nucleotides outside the gene matches: 9. The CDR3 sequence is CASSLGSLAGGRNEQFF. The CDR3 DNA sequence: TGTGCCAGCAGCTTAGGGAGTTTAGCGGGGGGGAGGAATGAGCAGTTCTTC.

This clonotype showed up just a few times. This chain joins TRBV2 and TRBJ1-6; 8 bases are shared with TRBD1. Germline values: CDR1 SNHLY, CDR2 FYNNEI. This CDR3 is 15 amino acids long. Germline trimming cut 0 bases from V and 8 bases from J; bases unmatched to any gene: 3. In DNA, the CDR3 is TGTGCCAGCAGTGAAGCACAGGGGGGATATTCACCCCTCCACTTT. Its protein product is CASSEAQGGYSPLHF.

In this sample, this clonotype turned up many times. V and J are TRBV6-5 and TRBJ1-1; perhaps TRBD1 as D (6 bases). V shed 0 bases and J shed 0 bases, with 14 bases lying between them. Per the germline V gene, CDR1 is MNHEY and CDR2 is SVGAGI. The CDR3 is 17 residues long. In DNA, the CDR3 is TGTGCCAGCAGTTACTCCTACAGGGAACGATTGAACACTGAAGCTTTCTTT. Its protein product is CASSYSYRERLNTEAFF.

This rearrangement joins TRBV15 to TRBJ2-4; 8 bases match TRBD1. This CDR3 is 16 amino acids long. CDR1 is LNHNV and CDR2 is YYDKDF in the germline V gene (reference sequence). Germline trimming cut 0 bases from V and 6 bases from J; bases unmatched to any gene: 7. The CDR3 is CATSRDSGGYANIQYF. As DNA, the CDR3 is TGTGCCACCAGCAGAGATTCAGGGGGCTATGCAAACATTCAGTACTTC.

This clonotype was counted only a few times. The chain uses TRBV11-2 and TRBJ2-7; no definite D call. This CDR3 has 13 amino acids. The germline V gene has CDR1 SGHAT and CDR2 FQNNGV. V lost 2 bases, J lost 3 bases, and 8 bases lay in between. The CDR3, as DNA: TGTGCCAGCAGCTTACGTAGGTACTACGAGCAGTACTTC. It translates to CASSLRRYYEQYF.

The chain recombines TRBV5-4 with TRBJ2-7, with D maybe TRBD1 (5 bases). This CDR3 has 13 amino acids. Germline loops: CDR1 SGHNT, CDR2 YYREEE (reference sequence). V lost 0 bases, J lost 6 bases, and 10 bases lay in between. The CDR3 DNA reads as TGTGCCAGCAGCTTGGCCGGAAGGGGCGAGCAGTACGTC. It translates to CASSLAGRGEQYV.